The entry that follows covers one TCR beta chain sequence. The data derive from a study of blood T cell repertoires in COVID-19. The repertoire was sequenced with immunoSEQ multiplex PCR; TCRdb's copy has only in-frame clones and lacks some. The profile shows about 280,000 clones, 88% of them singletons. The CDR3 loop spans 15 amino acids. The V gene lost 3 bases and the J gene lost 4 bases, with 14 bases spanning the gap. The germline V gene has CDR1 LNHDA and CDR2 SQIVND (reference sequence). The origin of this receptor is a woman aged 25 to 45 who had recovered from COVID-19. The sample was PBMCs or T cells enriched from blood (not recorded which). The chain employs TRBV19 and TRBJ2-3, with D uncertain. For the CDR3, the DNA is TGTGCCAGTAGTATCGCTAGATCAGATTCAGATACGCAGTATTTT. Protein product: CASSIARSDSDTQYF. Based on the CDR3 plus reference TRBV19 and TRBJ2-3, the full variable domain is DGGITQSPKYLFRKEGQNVTLSCEQNLNHDAMYWYRQDPGQGLRLIYYSQIVNDFQKGDIAEGYSVSREKKESFPLTVTSAQKNPTAFYLCASSIARSDSDTQYFGPGTRLTVL.